Included here is one T cell receptor beta chain sequence, with context. Antigen specificity is unknown. Germline-derived CDR1 and CDR2 are SGHNT and YYREEE (reference sequence). The ends lost 0 bases at V and 3 bases at J; junction bases unmatched: 12. This CDR3 is built from 17 residues. This sample was taken from a study of cytomegalovirus exposure and HLA in healthy donors. Turning to the study itself: The roughly 100 million unique TCR beta sequences, from around 200 million T cells, were found by an earlier analysis.

PCR involved 60 Vbeta and 13 Jbeta primers. Clones were sequenced by immunoSEQ multiplex PCR, and TCRdb holds only the in-frame ones, with some missing. The sample holds 150,000 or so clones, almost 85% seen once. Whole-study results and caveats: Most observed TCR sequences were rare, whereas some public TCRs were detected in many donors. Upon later analysis, TCR association rates were observed to vary by HLA locus, being highest for DRB1 and lowest for HLA-C. The study recorded more than 150 TCR beta chains that were cytomegalovirus-associated.

The clonotype originates from a boy between 2 and 10 years old in good health and CMV-seronegative. The V call is TRBV5-4, the J call TRBJ2-7; TRBD2 matches 7 bases. The sequenced material came from PBMCs. The CDR3 DNA sequence: TGTGCCAGCAGCTTGGGGGGGTATGGCGGGAGATACTACGAGCAGTACTTC. Its protein is CASSLGGYGGRYYEQYF.